This record concerns one T cell receptor beta chain sequence. The data stem from a study of shared clonotypes between healthy human individuals. J was trimmed by 0 bases and V by 4 bases; bases with no gene match: 7. Germline CDR1 and CDR2: SQVTM and ANQGSEA. The CDR3 runs 15 residues. Repertoires were generated with immunoSEQ multiplex PCR, while TCRdb's copy carries only in-frame clones and drops some. The sample lists some 2,100,000 clones, approximately 95% seen once, with around 0.13% in the top ten. This chain links TRBV29-1 with TRBJ1-1; 8 nucleotides align to TRBD1. The sample consisted of naive CD4+ T cells sorted from blood. As for subset: CD45RA+ positively selected. The TCR comes from a man aged 18 to 29 in good health. The CDR3 bases are TGCAGCGTTGTTCGGACAGGGCGCATGAACACTGAAGCTTTCTTT. Translating gives CSVVRTGRMNTEAFF.